This T cell receptor beta chain originates from a study of blood T cell repertoires in COVID-19. Overall study context: Samples representing acute and convalescent COVID-19 were sourced from the United States, Italy and Spain.

Data came from immunoSEQ multiplex PCR; TCRdb stores just in-frame clones and leaves some out. This sample has fewer than 250,000 clones, with around 87% found just once. Germline-derived CDR1 and CDR2 are LNHDA and SQIVND (reference sequence). The germline V and J ends were trimmed by 3 bases and 0 bases, with 12 bases remaining between them. The CDR3 length is 15 residues. Cohorts were assigned according to the clinical history that participants reported. Shortly before study entry, within 2 weeks, exposed participants had met a COVID-19 case. V usage is TRBV19 and J usage is TRBJ2-7; D perhaps matches TRBD1 (5 bases). The sample consisted of PBMCs or T cells enriched from blood (not recorded which). The origin of this receptor is a man aged 25-45 years who had been exposed to COVID-19. This CDR3 is CASSIVAGNSYEQYF. The DNA for the CDR3 is TGTGCCAGTAGTATTGTGGCAGGGAACTCCTACGAGCAGTACTTC.